These 26 T cell receptor beta chains were sequenced from one sample in a study of shared clonotypes between healthy human individuals (dated by TCRdb to about 2020). Library prep was done by the immunoSEQ multiplex PCR assay. The immuneACCESS repertoire file appears here via TCRdb, limited to in-frame rearrangements. These files lack a portion of the clones; in checked studies, under half of the deficit traces to unresolved V genes, and the cause of the others is not known. For this sample there are approximately 1.5 million clones; nearly 99% appear just once. Jointly, the top ten make up approximately 0.45% of the sample. Sequencing input: naive CD4+ T cells sorted from blood. The intended sense of this specimen's cell subset or site label: CD45RA+ positively selected. The origin of the receptors is a man under 40 in good health.

This chain links TRBV20-1 with TRBJ2-5; no clear D. In germline, CDR1 is DFQATT, CDR2 SNEGSKA (reference sequence). This CDR3 region has 11 residues. The V and J ends lost 6 bases and 6 bases respectively, with 11 bases between them. The CDR3: CSAPFRKTQYF. In DNA form, the CDR3 reads TGCAGTGCCCCCTTTCGGAAGACCCAGTACTTC.

The rearrangement uses TRBV7-9 and TRBJ2-5; D gene uncertain. The CDR3 sequence is 14 residues long. With 5 bases removed from V and 2 bases from J, the gap between germline ends came to 12 bases. Per the germline V gene, CDR1 is SEHNR and CDR2 is FQNEAQ (reference sequence). Here the CDR3 reads CASSISTVQETQYF. CDR3 in DNA: TGTGCCAGCAGCATAAGCACAGTACAAGAGACCCAGTACTTC. The full variable domain, its missing parts supplied by reference TRBV7-9 and TRBJ2-5, is DTGVSQNPRHKITKRGQNVTFRCDPISEHNRLYWYRQTLGQGPEFLTYFQNEAQLEKSRLLSDRFSAERPKGSFSTLEIQRTEQGDSAMYLCASSISTVQETQYFGPGTRLLVL.

The chain recombines TRBV30 with TRBJ1-1, with TRBD1 identical over 7 bases. The CDR3 is 15 amino acids. V shed 3 bases, J shed 1 base, and the junction held 8 bases outside the gene matches. Germline V gene data show CDR1 as GTSNPN and CDR2 as SVGIG (reference sequence). CDR3 region: CAWSGQGGKNTEAFF. CDR3 sequence (DNA): TGTGCCTGGAGCGGGCAGGGGGGGAAGAACACTGAAGCTTTCTTT.

The chain has TRBV2 and TRBJ2-6, with TRBD1 identical over 11 bases. V dropped 3 bases and J dropped 3; count of bases not matched to a gene: 7. Germline V gene sequence: CDR1 SNHLY, CDR2 FYNNEI. CDR3 length equals 18 residues. The CDR3 loop reads CASSEMDRGRFGANVLTF. The CDR3 region has the DNA TGTGCCAGCAGTGAGATGGACAGGGGGCGCTTTGGGGCCAACGTCCTGACTTTC.

V is TRBV18 and J is TRBJ1-3; no clear D gene. Between the trimmed V and J ends, which lost 3 bases and 0 bases, there was a span of 9 bases. Germline assignment: CDR1 KGHSH and CDR2 LQKENI. The CDR3 is made up of 15 amino acids. CDR3 in amino acids: CASSPAGRSGNTIYF. Here the CDR3 DNA reads TGTGCCAGCTCACCGGCCGGCCGCTCTGGAAACACCATATATTTT.

The chain combines TRBV27 with TRBJ1-1; 12 bases are a match to TRBD1. Germline values: CDR1 MNHEY, CDR2 SMNVEV (reference sequence). The V segment lost 8 bases and the J segment 5 bases; nucleotides outside the gene matches: 6. The CDR3 consists of 14 residues. DNA for the CDR3: TGTGCCAGCTGGGACAGGGGGCGACGGACTGAAGCTTTCTTT. Its translation: CASWDRGRRTEAFF.

V gene TRBV19 combines with J gene TRBJ2-1; 8 bases are shared with TRBD2. This CDR3 region has 14 residues. The V gene's germline CDR1 is LNHDA and CDR2 SQIVND (reference sequence). The V segment lost 1 base and the J segment 9 bases; nucleotides outside the gene matches: 5. CDR3 loop: CASSIAGGSGEQFF. The CDR3 coding sequence is TGTGCCAGTAGTATAGCGGGAGGGTCTGGTGAGCAGTTCTTC.

The rearrangement links TRBV11-2 to TRBJ2-3; D ambiguous. Germline loops: CDR1 SGHAT, CDR2 FQNNGV. This CDR3 is 14 amino acids long. The V end was cut by 4 bases, the J end by 1 base, with 9 bases between. The CDR3 spells CASSSLGRTDTQYF. In nucleotides, the CDR3 is TGTGCCAGCAGCTCGCTAGGGCGCACAGATACGCAGTATTTT.

V gene TRBV11-1 combines with J gene TRBJ2-3; the match to TRBD2 covers 10 bases. Germline V lookup: CDR1 SGHAT, CDR2 FQDESV (reference sequence). The CDR3 contains 14 residues. Losses at the gene ends were 3 bases for V and 9 bases for J; bases not matched to a gene: 6. The CDR3 DNA reads TGTGCCAGCAGCTTGAGGACTAGCGGTGGAACGCAGTATTTT. Its protein is CASSLRTSGGTQYF.

With respect to this clone: This sample also contains other DNA sequences that code for the same CDR3. V gene TRBV9 combines with J gene TRBJ2-5; perhaps TRBD2 as D (5 bases). Trimming took off 0 bases at V and 2 bases at J, with 5 bases between the two ends. This CDR3 has 13 residues. The germline gives CDR1 SGDLS, CDR2 YYNGEE. Here the CDR3 DNA reads TGTGCCAGCAGCGTAGCGGGACAAGAGACCCAGTACTTC. Translated, it gives CASSVAGQETQYF.

With respect to this clone: Other DNA sequences in the same sample also yield this CDR3. The V call is TRBV29-1, the J call TRBJ2-1, with D hard to call. Germline loops: CDR1 SQVTM, CDR2 ANQGSEA. The CDR3 is made up of 10 amino acids. The germline V and J ends were trimmed by 4 bases and 6 bases, with 4 bases remaining between them. This chain's CDR3 is CSVGGNEQFF. CDR3 in DNA: TGCAGCGTTGGCGGCAATGAGCAGTTCTTC.

The chain links TRBV27 to TRBJ2-7; 9 nucleotides align to TRBD2. CDR3 size: 15 residues. Germline V gene lookup returns CDR1 MNHEY and CDR2 SMNVEV (reference sequence). After removal of 1 base from V and 5 bases from J, the junction contained 6 bases not matched to a gene. CDR3 protein: CASSLLPSGTHEQYF. The CDR3 coding sequence is TGTGCCAGCAGTTTATTGCCTAGCGGGACTCACGAGCAGTACTTC.

This sequence joins TRBV6-5 and TRBJ2-6, with D hard to call. The V end was cut by 0 bases, the J end by 0 bases, with 3 bases between. The CDR3 extends over 15 amino acids. Germline CDR1 reads MNHEY; CDR2 reads SVGAGI. Here the CDR3 reads CASSYSYSGANVLTF. CDR3 sequence (DNA): TGTGCCAGCAGTTACTCGTACTCTGGGGCCAACGTCCTGACTTTC.

The gene calls are TRBV28 and TRBJ1-5; D perhaps matches TRBD1 (6 bases). The CDR3 extends over 15 amino acids. Germline V gives CDR1 MDHEN, CDR2 SYDVKM. The V gene lost 2 bases and the J gene lost 3 bases, with 11 bases spanning the gap. CDR3 protein: CASSLQGRDNQPQHF. The CDR3 coding sequence is TGTGCCAGCAGTTTACAGGGGAGGGACAATCAGCCCCAGCATTTT.

Of note for this clone: At the DNA level, this CDR3 is encoded by other sequences in the same sample as well. Written as DNA, the CDR3 is TGTGCCACCAGCAGGGGTTACAATGAGCAGTTCTTC. This codes for CATSRGYNEQFF. V gene TRBV15 combines with J gene TRBJ2-1, with D uncertain. The V gene's germline CDR1 is LNHNV and CDR2 YYDKDF (reference sequence). The CDR3 runs 12 residues. The V and J ends lost 3 bases and 4 bases respectively, with 4 bases between them.

The V and J genes are TRBV28 and TRBJ2-1; 11 nucleotides line up with TRBD2. Unmatched junction bases numbered 3, after V lost 0 bases and J lost 5 bases. CDR1 MDHEN and CDR2 SYDVKM come from the germline V gene. The CDR3 consists of 16 residues. The DNA for the CDR3 is TGTGCCAGCAGTTTATGGGCACTAGCGGGAGACAATGAGCAGTTCTTC. Its translation is CASSLWALAGDNEQFF.

V and J are TRBV6-5 and TRBJ2-3, with TRBD2 matching 7 bases. There are 15 residues in the CDR3. V dropped 6 bases and J dropped 2; count of bases not matched to a gene: 8. The germline CDR1 and CDR2 sequences are MNHEY and SVGAGI. The CDR3 bases are TGTGCCAGCAGCGTGGGGGGGTTAGACACAGATACGCAGTATTTT. Amino acid sequence: CASSVGGLDTDTQYF.

The CDR3 region is CASSQEGRGRTYEQYF. The CDR3 nucleotides read TGCGCCAGCAGCCAAGAGGGAAGGGGGCGAACCTACGAGCAGTACTTC. V gene TRBV4-3 combines with J gene TRBJ2-7, with 7 bases matching TRBD1. The CDR3 totals 16 residues. V was pared by 0 bases and J by 2 bases, with 7 bases of the junction left unmatched. CDR1 is LGHNA, CDR2 YSLEER, per germline.

This sequence joins TRBV6-1 and TRBJ1-5; D not certain. The length of the CDR3 is 15 residues. Germline CDR1 is MNHNS and CDR2 is SASEGT. With 6 bases removed from V and 5 bases from J, the gap between germline ends came to 17 bases. CDR3 amino acids: CASSLPSATYQPQHF. CDR3 bases: TGTGCCAGCAGCCTACCTAGTGCAACCTATCAGCCCCAGCATTTT.

As for this clone: Other nucleotide sequences from this sample produce the same CDR3. The rearrangement links TRBV5-1 to TRBJ2-7, with D perhaps matching TRBD1 or TRBD2 (5 bases each). Germline assignment: CDR1 SGHRS and CDR2 YFSETQ. Trimming pared 0 bases from V and 0 bases from J, leaving 7 bases between. The CDR3 extends over 14 amino acids. This CDR3 reads CASSLAGTSYEQYF. As DNA, the CDR3 is TGCGCCAGCAGCTTGGCGGGGACCTCCTACGAGCAGTACTTC.

This chain uses TRBV28 with TRBJ1-4; 8 positions match TRBD1. With V trimmed by 3 bases and J by 7 bases, 4 bases remained unmatched. CDR1 MDHEN and CDR2 SYDVKM come from the germline V gene. The CDR3 runs 14 residues. In nucleotides, the CDR3 is TGTGCCAGCAGTTTGCCAGGGGGCGGTGAAAAACTGTTTTTT. Amino acids: CASSLPGGGEKLFF.

This clone was counted a single time. The chain uses TRBV7-9 and TRBJ2-2; D unresolved. The CDR3 spans 14 residues. The germline gives CDR1 SEHNR, CDR2 FQNEAQ (reference sequence). The ends were cut back, 5 bases at V and 3 bases at J, with 10 bases in the middle. DNA for the CDR3: TGTGCCAGCAGCCCATACTCGGACACCGGGGAGCTGTTTTTT. Translated: CASSPYSDTGELFF.

The chain has TRBV7-3 and TRBJ2-7; D might be TRBD2 (6 bases). Deletions cut 3 bases from V and 7 bases from J, with 13 bases between. CDR1 and CDR2 (germline): SGHTA, FQGTGA. The length of the CDR3 is 13 residues. The CDR3 DNA reads TGTGCCAGCAGCTTTTCAGCGGAGGGGGAGCAGTACTTC. Protein sequence: CASSFSAEGEQYF.

The chain uses TRBV9 and TRBJ2-1; no firm D call. CDR1 is SGDLS, CDR2 YYNGEE, per germline. The CDR3 is 15 amino acids. V was trimmed by 0 bases and J by 4 bases, leaving 11 bases between them. CDR3 loop: CASSVGPGGYNEQFF. The DNA for the CDR3 is TGTGCCAGCAGCGTAGGCCCGGGCGGATACAATGAGCAGTTCTTC.

The chain carries TRBV9 and TRBJ2-1; 11 nucleotides align to TRBD2. V lost 3 bases and J lost 7; bases outside the gene matches: 9. This CDR3 region has 16 residues. Germline CDR1 SGDLS, CDR2 YYNGEE. Written as DNA, the CDR3 is TGTGCCAGCAGCGCCCCCGGAACTAGCGGGAGTAATGAGCAGTTCTTC. The encoded protein is CASSAPGTSGSNEQFF.

This rearrangement joins TRBV6-5 to TRBJ1-2; D is unresolved. This CDR3 has 15 amino acids. Germline CDR1 MNHEY, CDR2 SVGAGI. Trimming removed 0 bases from V and 0 bases from J, with 8 bases in between. CDR3 in amino acids: CASSYSRQANYGYTF. CDR3 nucleotides: TGTGCCAGCAGTTACTCAAGGCAGGCTAACTATGGCTACACCTTC.